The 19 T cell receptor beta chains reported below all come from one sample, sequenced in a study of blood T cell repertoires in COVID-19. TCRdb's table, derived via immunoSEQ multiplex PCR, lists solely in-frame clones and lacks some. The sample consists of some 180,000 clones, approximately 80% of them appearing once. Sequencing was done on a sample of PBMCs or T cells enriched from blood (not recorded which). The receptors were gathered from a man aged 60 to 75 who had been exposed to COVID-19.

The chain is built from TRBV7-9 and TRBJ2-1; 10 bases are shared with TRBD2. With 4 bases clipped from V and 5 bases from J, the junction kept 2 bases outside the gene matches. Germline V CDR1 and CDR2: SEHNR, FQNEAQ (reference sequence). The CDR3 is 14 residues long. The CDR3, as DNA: TGTGCCAGCAGCTGGACTAGCGGACACAATGAGCAGTTCTTC. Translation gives CASSWTSGHNEQFF.

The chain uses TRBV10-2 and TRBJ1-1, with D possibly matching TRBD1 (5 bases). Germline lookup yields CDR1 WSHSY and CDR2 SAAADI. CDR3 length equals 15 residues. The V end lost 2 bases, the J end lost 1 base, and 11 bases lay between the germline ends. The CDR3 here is CASSEVGQPNTEAFF. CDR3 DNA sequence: TGCGCCAGCAGTGAGGTAGGACAACCGAACACTGAAGCTTTCTTT.

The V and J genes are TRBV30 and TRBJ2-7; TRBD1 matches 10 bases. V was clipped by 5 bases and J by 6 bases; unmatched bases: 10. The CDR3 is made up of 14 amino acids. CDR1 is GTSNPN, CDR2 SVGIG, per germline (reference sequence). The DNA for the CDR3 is TGTGCCTGGGGGTTTCGAGACAGGGGGCGCGAGCAGTACTTC. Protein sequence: CAWGFRDRGREQYF.

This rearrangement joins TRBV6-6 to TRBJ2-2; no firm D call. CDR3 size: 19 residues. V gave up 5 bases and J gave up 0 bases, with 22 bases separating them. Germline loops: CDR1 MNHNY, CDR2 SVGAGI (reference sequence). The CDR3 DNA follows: TGTGCCAGCAGTCACAGCTTCAGTATTGGTTCCCCGAACACCGGGGAGCTGTTTTTT. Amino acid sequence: CASSHSFSIGSPNTGELFF.

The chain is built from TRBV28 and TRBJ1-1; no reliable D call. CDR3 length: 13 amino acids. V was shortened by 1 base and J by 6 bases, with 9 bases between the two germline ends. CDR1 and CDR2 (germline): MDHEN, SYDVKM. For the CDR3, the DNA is TGTGCCAGCAGTTTATTAGCGCCGGCTGAAGCTTTCTTT. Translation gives CASSLLAPAEAFF.

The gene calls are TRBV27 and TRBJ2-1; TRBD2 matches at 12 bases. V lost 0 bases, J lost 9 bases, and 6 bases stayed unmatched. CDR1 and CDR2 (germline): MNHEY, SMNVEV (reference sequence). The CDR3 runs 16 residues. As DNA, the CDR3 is TGTGCCAGCAGTTTATCGGCTAGCGGGAGGGCAAGTGAGCAGTTCTTC. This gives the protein CASSLSASGRASEQFF.

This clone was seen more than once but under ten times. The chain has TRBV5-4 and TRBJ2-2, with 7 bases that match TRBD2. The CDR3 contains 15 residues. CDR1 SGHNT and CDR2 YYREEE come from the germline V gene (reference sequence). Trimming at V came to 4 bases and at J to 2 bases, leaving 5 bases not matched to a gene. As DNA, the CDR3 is TGTGCCAGCAGCCACTCTAGCGGAAACACCGGGGAGCTGTTTTTT. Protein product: CASSHSSGNTGELFF.

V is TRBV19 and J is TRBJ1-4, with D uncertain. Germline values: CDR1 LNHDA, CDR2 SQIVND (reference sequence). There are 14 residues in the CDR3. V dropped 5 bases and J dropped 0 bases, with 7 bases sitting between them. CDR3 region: CASSPSATNEKLFF. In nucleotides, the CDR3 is TGTGCCAGTAGTCCGAGTGCAACTAATGAAAAACTGTTTTTT. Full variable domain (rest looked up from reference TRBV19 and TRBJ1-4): DGGITQSPKYLFRKEGQNVTLSCEQNLNHDAMYWYRQDPGQGLRLIYYSQIVNDFQKGDIAEGYSVSREKKESFPLTVTSAQKNPTAFYLCASSPSATNEKLFFGSGTQLSVL.

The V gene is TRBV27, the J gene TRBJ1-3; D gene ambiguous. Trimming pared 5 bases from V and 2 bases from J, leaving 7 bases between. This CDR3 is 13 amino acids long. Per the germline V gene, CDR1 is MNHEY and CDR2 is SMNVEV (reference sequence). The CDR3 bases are TGTGCCAGCAGTCTCCGGGCTGGAAACACCATATATTTT. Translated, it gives CASSLRAGNTIYF.

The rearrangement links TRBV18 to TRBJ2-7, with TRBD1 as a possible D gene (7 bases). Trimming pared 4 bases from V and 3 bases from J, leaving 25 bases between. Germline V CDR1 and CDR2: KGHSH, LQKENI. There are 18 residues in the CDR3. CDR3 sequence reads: CASSLSVGGGQRGYEQYF. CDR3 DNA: TGTGCCAGCTCACTGTCCGTTGGAGGGGGCCAGAGGGGCTACGAGCAGTACTTC.

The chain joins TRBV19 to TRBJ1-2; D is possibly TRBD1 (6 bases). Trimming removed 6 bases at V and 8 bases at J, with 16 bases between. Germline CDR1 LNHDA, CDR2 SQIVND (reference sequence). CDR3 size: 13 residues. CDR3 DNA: TGTGCCAGTAGAGGGGACAATCTCTGGGGCTACACCTTC. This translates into CASRGDNLWGYTF. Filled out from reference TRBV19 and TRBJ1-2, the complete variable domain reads DGGITQSPKYLFRKEGQNVTLSCEQNLNHDAMYWYRQDPGQGLRLIYYSQIVNDFQKGDIAEGYSVSREKKESFPLTVTSAQKNPTAFYLCASRGDNLWGYTFGSGTRLTVV.

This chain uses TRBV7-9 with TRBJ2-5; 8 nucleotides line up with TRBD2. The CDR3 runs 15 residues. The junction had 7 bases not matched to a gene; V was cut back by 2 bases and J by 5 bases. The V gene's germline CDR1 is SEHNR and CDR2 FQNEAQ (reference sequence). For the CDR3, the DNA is TGTGCCAGCAGCTTACGGGAGGGGCGGCGTGAGACCCAGTACTTC. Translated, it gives CASSLREGRRETQYF.

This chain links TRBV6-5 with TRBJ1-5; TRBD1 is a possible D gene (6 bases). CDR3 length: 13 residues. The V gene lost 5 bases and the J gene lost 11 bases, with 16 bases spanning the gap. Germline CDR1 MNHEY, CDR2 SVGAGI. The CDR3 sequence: CASSKGDFPAQHF. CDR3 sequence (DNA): TGTGCCAGCAGTAAGGGGGATTTCCCGGCCCAGCATTTT.

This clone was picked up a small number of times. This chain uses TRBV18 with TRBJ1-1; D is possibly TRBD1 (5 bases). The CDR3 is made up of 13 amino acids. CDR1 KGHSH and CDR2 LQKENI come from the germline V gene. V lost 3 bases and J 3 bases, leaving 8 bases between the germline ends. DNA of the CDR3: TGTGCCAGCTCACCCTTAGGGGACACTGAAGCTTTCTTT. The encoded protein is CASSPLGDTEAFF.

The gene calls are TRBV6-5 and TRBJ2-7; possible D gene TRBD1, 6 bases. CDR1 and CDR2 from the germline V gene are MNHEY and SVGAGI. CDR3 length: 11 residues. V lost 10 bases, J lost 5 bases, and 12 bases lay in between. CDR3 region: CATRQVDEQYF. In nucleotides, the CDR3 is TGTGCCACTAGACAGGTCGACGAGCAGTACTTC.

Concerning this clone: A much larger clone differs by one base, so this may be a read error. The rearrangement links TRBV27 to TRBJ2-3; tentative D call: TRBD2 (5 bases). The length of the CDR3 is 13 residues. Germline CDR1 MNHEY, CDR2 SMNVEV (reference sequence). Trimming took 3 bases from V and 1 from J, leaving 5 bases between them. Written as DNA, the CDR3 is TGTGCCAGCAGTTTCGGGGGCACAGATACGCAGTATTTT. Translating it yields CASSFGGTDTQYF.

This chain's CDR3 is CASSLNSGNSPLHF. As DNA, the CDR3 is TGTGCCAGCAGCTTAAACAGCGGAAATTCACCCCTCCACTTT. The V and J genes are TRBV11-3 and TRBJ1-6; D is uncertain. The CDR3 covers 14 residues. Germline V gene sequence: CDR1 SGHNT, CDR2 YENEEA. V gave up 2 bases and J gave up 7 bases, with 9 bases separating them.

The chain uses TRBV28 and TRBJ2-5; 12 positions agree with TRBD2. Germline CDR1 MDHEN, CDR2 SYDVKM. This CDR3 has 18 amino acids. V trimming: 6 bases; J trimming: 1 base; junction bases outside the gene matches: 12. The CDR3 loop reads CASSLTSGRSALQETQYF. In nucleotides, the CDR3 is TGTGCCAGCAGCTTGACTAGCGGGAGATCGGCCCTCCAAGAGACCCAGTACTTC.

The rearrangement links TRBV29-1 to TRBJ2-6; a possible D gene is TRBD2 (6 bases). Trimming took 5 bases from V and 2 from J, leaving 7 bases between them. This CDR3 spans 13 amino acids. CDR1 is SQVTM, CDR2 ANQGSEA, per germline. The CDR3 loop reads CSVREAGANVLTF. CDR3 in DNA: TGCAGCGTTAGGGAGGCTGGGGCCAACGTCCTGACTTTC.